This entry lists 23 T cell receptor beta chains sequenced from one sample in a study of blood T cell repertoires in COVID-19. TCRdb's table, derived via immunoSEQ multiplex PCR, lists solely in-frame clones and lacks some. The sample carries around 50,000 clones, around 90% recorded once. The specimen sequenced was peripheral blood. All receptors come from a human donor in a cohort sampled during active COVID-19.

This chain connects TRBV21-1 to TRBJ1-3. TRBV21-1 is shown as a pseudogene. This CDR3 is built from 13 residues. CDR3 protein: CASIRGSGNTIYF. The CDR3 DNA follows: TGTGCCAGCATCCGCGGGAGCGGAAACACCATATATTTT.

V usage is TRBV28 and J usage is TRBJ2-7; no definite D call. CDR1 is MDHEN, CDR2 SYDVKM, per germline. V was cut by 3 bases and J by 3 bases, with 15 bases left in between. The CDR3 spans 15 residues. CDR3: CASSFLSSRFYEQYF. The CDR3 nucleotides are TGTGCCAGCAGTTTCTTGAGTAGTCGATTCTACGAGCAGTACTTC.

This clone was counted between two and nine times. The chain links TRBV7-3 to TRBJ2-1; D is perhaps TRBD2 (6 bases). V was clipped by 5 bases and J by 7 bases, with 12 bases between them. CDR1 is SGHTA and CDR2 is FQGTGA in the germline V gene. The CDR3 sequence is 13 residues long. The CDR3 DNA follows: TGTGCCAGCAGCGCCGTCGGAGGGAATGAGCAGTTCTTC. This codes for CASSAVGGNEQFF.

Only one count was recorded for this clone. The rearrangement joins TRBV18 to TRBJ2-7; D is perhaps TRBD1 (5 bases). V was trimmed by 3 bases and J by 2 bases, leaving 14 bases between them. The CDR3 has 15 amino acids. CDR1 is KGHSH and CDR2 is LQKENI in the germline V gene. As DNA, the CDR3 is TGTGCCAGCTCACCGGCACAGGCCTTTACCTACGAGCAGTACTTC. Translation: CASSPAQAFTYEQYF.

The rearrangement joins TRBV7-2 to TRBJ2-2; possibly TRBD1 for D (5 bases). The CDR3 has 16 residues. The V gene's germline CDR1 is SGHTA and CDR2 FQGNSA. V lost 1 base, J lost 2 bases, and 11 bases lay in between. CDR3 sequence (DNA): TGTGCCAGCAGCTTAGGACAGCCGCTTAACACCGGGGAGCTGTTTTTT. The encoded protein is CASSLGQPLNTGELFF.

The chain couples TRBV15 to TRBJ2-5; 13 nucleotides agree with TRBD2. CDR1 and CDR2 (germline): LNHNV, YYDKDF (reference sequence). V lost 4 bases to trimming and J lost 4 bases; unmatched junction nucleotides: 18. This CDR3 region has 20 residues. CDR3 sequence (DNA): TGTGCCACCAGCATACGAGGTCGACTAGCGGGAGGAGGGATGCCAGAGACCCAGTACTTC. Amino acids: CATSIRGRLAGGGMPETQYF.

The V gene is TRBV19, the J gene TRBJ1-5; 9 positions match TRBD1. The trim removed 7 bases at V and 7 bases at J, leaving 8 bases unmatched. CDR1 and CDR2 (germline): LNHDA, SQIVND (reference sequence). The CDR3 runs to 14 residues. CDR3 sequence (DNA): TGTGCCAGTACCAGGACAGGGGAGGGACAGCCCCAGCATTTT. Residues: CASTRTGEGQPQHF.

The gene calls are TRBV2 and TRBJ1-1; perhaps TRBD1 as D (5 bases). From germline, CDR1 is SNHLY and CDR2 FYNNEI. The CDR3 contains 13 residues. The ends were cut back, 8 bases at V and 2 bases at J, with 12 bases in the middle. This chain's CDR3 is CASQRTLNTEAFF. The CDR3 nucleotides read TGTGCCAGCCAAAGGACACTAAACACTGAAGCTTTCTTT.

This clone was seen more than once but under ten times. The chain has TRBV4-2 and TRBJ1-3, with D possibly being TRBD1 (6 bases). Trimming cost V 0 bases and J 6 bases, with 15 bases left between them. CDR1 is LGHNA, CDR2 YNFKEQ, per germline. The CDR3 totals 16 residues. CDR3 loop: CASSQDWAGAENTIYF. CDR3 sequence (DNA): TGTGCCAGCAGCCAAGATTGGGCAGGGGCTGAAAACACCATATATTTT.

J is TRBJ2-1 and V is TRBV7-9; weak D call: TRBD2 (5 bases). The CDR3 consists of 12 residues. With 3 bases removed from V and 10 bases from J, the gap between germline ends came to 10 bases. Germline loops: CDR1 SEHNR, CDR2 FQNEAQ (reference sequence). The CDR3 coding sequence is TGTGCCAGCAGCTTTTCTAGCTACGAGCAGTTCTTC. Translating it yields CASSFSSYEQFF. Full variable domain (missing parts from reference TRBV7-9 and TRBJ2-1): DTGVSQNPRHKITKRGQNVTFRCDPISEHNRLYWYRQTLGQGPEFLTYFQNEAQLEKSRLLSDRFSAERPKGSFSTLEIQRTEQGDSAMYLCASSFSSYEQFFGPGTRLTVL.

The chain employs TRBV5-1 and TRBJ2-7, with 9 bases that match TRBD1. Looked up from germline, CDR1 is SGHRS and CDR2 is YFSETQ. The CDR3 has 14 residues. The trim removed 5 bases at V and 3 bases at J, leaving 6 bases unmatched. The CDR3 sequence: CASRSGQGRYEQYF. The CDR3 region has the DNA TGCGCCAGCAGATCGGGACAGGGACGCTACGAGCAGTACTTC.

The chain uses TRBV6-6 and TRBJ2-2, with 14 nucleotides matching TRBD2. V lost 6 bases and J lost 5; bases outside the gene matches: 17. This CDR3 is 20 amino acids long. The germline CDR1 and CDR2 sequences are MNHNY and SVGAGI (reference sequence). DNA for the CDR3: TGTGCCAGCAGCCCGGGGGTGCCGGGACTAGCGGGAGTACGTACCGGGGAGCTGTTTTTT. Translated, it gives CASSPGVPGLAGVRTGELFF.

V gene TRBV19 combines with J gene TRBJ2-7; D gene unclear. Germline values: CDR1 LNHDA, CDR2 SQIVND (reference sequence). Deletions cut 4 bases from V and 2 bases from J, with 3 bases between. This CDR3 has 11 residues. CDR3 loop: CASSTAYEQYF. CDR3 bases: TGTGCCAGTAGTACGGCCTACGAGCAGTACTTC.

This sequence joins TRBV7-2 and TRBJ2-5; 7 bases are shared with TRBD1. Germline trimming cut 5 bases from V and 4 bases from J; bases unmatched to any gene: 7. The CDR3 runs 14 residues. Germline CDR1 and CDR2: SGHTA and FQGNSA. Here the CDR3 DNA reads TGTGCCAGCAGCAAGGGGGCGTTTCTAGAGACCCAGTACTTC. Its translation: CASSKGAFLETQYF. The full variable domain, with the rest looked up from reference TRBV7-2 and TRBJ2-5, is GAGVSQSPSNKVTEKGKDVELRCDPISGHTALYWYRQSLGQGLEFLIYFQGNSAPDKSGLPSDRFSAERTGGSVSTLTIQRTQQEDSAVYLCASSKGAFLETQYFGPGTRLLVL.

This clone was found once. The same CDR3 also results from other DNA sequences found in this sample. The chain joins TRBV5-1 to TRBJ2-3, with unresolved D. Between the trimmed V and J ends, which lost 4 bases and 1 base, there was a span of 4 bases. This CDR3 has 12 residues. The germline V gene has CDR1 SGHRS and CDR2 YFSETQ. The CDR3 DNA reads as TGCGCCAGCAGCCCCGGCACAGATACGCAGTATTTT. It encodes CASSPGTDTQYF. Filled out from reference TRBV5-1 and TRBJ2-3, the complete variable domain reads KAGVTQTPRYLIKTRGQQVTLSCSPISGHRSVSWYQQTPGQGLQFLFEYFSETQRNKGNFPGRFSGRQFSNSRSEMNVSTLELGDSALYLCASSPGTDTQYFGPGTRLTVL.

This clone has only one observation. The V and J genes are TRBV5-4 and TRBJ2-3, with 8 bases lining up with TRBD2. Germline CDR1 and CDR2: SGHNT and YYREEE (reference sequence). V was clipped by 0 bases and J by 1 base; unmatched bases: 4. This CDR3 spans 16 amino acids. CDR3: CASSLGRAGGTDTQYF. The CDR3 DNA follows: TGTGCCAGCAGCTTGGGCCGAGCGGGAGGCACAGATACGCAGTATTTT.

This sequence joins TRBV30 and TRBJ2-7; perhaps TRBD1 as D (5 bases). The V and J ends lost 3 bases and 1 base respectively, with 16 bases between them. The CDR3 extends over 15 amino acids. Germline V CDR1 and CDR2: GTSNPN, SVGIG (reference sequence). The CDR3 bases are TGTGCCTGGAGCGTGAGACAGAGCCTTTCCTACGAGCAGTACTTC. Translating it yields CAWSVRQSLSYEQYF.

The chain joins TRBV5-4 to TRBJ2-7; TRBD1 matches at 8 bases. The CDR3 sequence is 15 residues long. The germline V gene has CDR1 SGHNT and CDR2 YYREEE (reference sequence). V was pared by 0 bases and J by 7 bases, with 9 bases of the junction left unmatched. The CDR3: CASSLAGTGLGEQYF. The CDR3 nucleotides are TGTGCCAGCAGCTTGGCCGGGACAGGCCTCGGAGAGCAGTACTTC.

The rearrangement links TRBV5-1 to TRBJ2-2; the D gene is possibly TRBD2 (6 bases). V lost 0 bases and J lost 4, with 13 bases in between. CDR3 length: 16 residues. In germline, CDR1 is SGHRS, CDR2 YFSETQ. The CDR3 region is CASSLGREAFTGELFF. In nucleotides, the CDR3 is TGCGCCAGCAGCTTGGGGAGGGAGGCTTTCACCGGGGAGCTGTTTTTT.

The chain joins TRBV24-1 to TRBJ2-7, with a possible D match to TRBD1 (7 bases). Germline V CDR1 and CDR2: KGHDR, SFDVKD. CDR3 length: 14 amino acids. V was pared by 7 bases and J by 7 bases, with 19 bases between. The chain's CDR3 is CATSLTGSAGEQYF. DNA for the CDR3: TGTGCCACCAGCCTGACAGGGTCCGCGGGGGAGCAGTACTTC.

The chain uses TRBV19 and TRBJ1-4; 7 bases line up with TRBD1. With V trimmed by 5 bases and J by 6 bases, 9 bases remained unmatched. CDR1 is LNHDA and CDR2 is SQIVND in the germline V gene (reference sequence). The CDR3 has 15 amino acids. For the CDR3, the DNA is TGTGCCAGTAGTTCGCCGGGGACAGCATATGAAAAACTGTTTTTT. Translating it yields CASSSPGTAYEKLFF.

This chain uses TRBV2 with TRBJ2-1; 11 bases map to TRBD1. Germline V gene lookup returns CDR1 SNHLY and CDR2 FYNNEI. CDR3 length equals 13 residues. The J segment lost 9 bases and the V segment lost 5 bases, leaving 3 bases of the junction unmatched. The chain's CDR3 is CASSPGTGGEQFF. CDR3 sequence (DNA): TGTGCCAGCAGTCCGGGGACAGGGGGTGAGCAGTTCTTC.

CDR3 bases: TGTGCCAGCTCACCAGCAACTAGCGGGACCGGGGAGCTGTTTTTT. Translation gives CASSPATSGTGELFF. The rearrangement links TRBV18 to TRBJ2-2; TRBD2 agrees at 9 bases. The V and J ends lost 2 bases and 5 bases, in that order; junction bases with no gene match: 3. This CDR3 contains 15 residues. Germline loops: CDR1 KGHSH, CDR2 LQKENI.